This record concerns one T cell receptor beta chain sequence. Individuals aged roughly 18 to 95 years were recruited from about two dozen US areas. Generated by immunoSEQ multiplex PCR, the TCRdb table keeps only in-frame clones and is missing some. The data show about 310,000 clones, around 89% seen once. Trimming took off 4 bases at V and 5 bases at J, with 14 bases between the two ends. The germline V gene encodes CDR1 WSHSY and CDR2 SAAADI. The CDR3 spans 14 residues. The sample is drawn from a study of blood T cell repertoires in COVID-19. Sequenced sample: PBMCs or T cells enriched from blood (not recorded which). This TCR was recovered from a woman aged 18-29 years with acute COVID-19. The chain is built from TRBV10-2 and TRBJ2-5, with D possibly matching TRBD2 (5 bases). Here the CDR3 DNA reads TGCGCCAGCAGTGGGCTAGCCCCGGGGGAGACCCAGTACTTC. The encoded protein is CASSGLAPGETQYF.